This T cell receptor beta chain was profiled in a study of blood T cell repertoires in COVID-19. For the study at large: COVID-19 samples, acute and convalescent, were from the United States, Italy and Spain.

TCRdb's copy holds only in-frame clones and misses some; the assay was immunoSEQ multiplex PCR. This table has about 220,000 clones, roughly 80% appearing once. CDR1 is KGHSH and CDR2 is LQKENI in the germline V gene. With V trimmed by 3 bases and J by 0 bases, 5 bases remained unmatched. This CDR3 comprises 17 residues. This receptor was identified in a human donor in a cohort sampled during active COVID-19. This chain joins TRBV18 and TRBJ2-6, with 7 bases that match TRBD1. Sample: peripheral blood. As DNA, the CDR3 is TGTGCCAGCTCACCTCGGGACAGATTCTCTGGGGCCAACGTCCTGACTTTC. Translation gives CASSPRDRFSGANVLTF. The complete variable domain, with remaining parts taken from reference TRBV18 and TRBJ2-6, reads NAGVMQNPRHLVRRRGQEARLRCSPMKGHSHVYWYRQLPEEGLKFMVYLQKENIIDESGMPKERFSAEFPKEGPSILRIQQVVRGDSAAYFCASSPRDRFSGANVLTFGAGSRLTVL.